Only a few counts were recorded for the clone carrying this T cell receptor beta chain. The sample is drawn from a study of T-cell reconstitution after alpha-beta-depleted transplantation in children. Germline V gives CDR1 SGHRS, CDR2 YFSETQ. The CDR3 runs to 15 residues. V was shortened by 1 base and J by 1 base, with 11 bases between the two germline ends. Using unique molecular identifiers, the investigators prepared the TCRbeta library. TCRdb reprocessed the PCR reads via MiXCR and lists one record per CDR3 protein. This sample has some 300,000 distinct CDR3 sequences, with under 13% found just once.

This clonotype originated in a human donor who donated a stem cell graft to a child with acute lymphoblastic leukemia. Sample: PBMCs from the stem cell graft donor, taken from the stem cell graft. This chain uses TRBV5-1 with TRBJ2-5; TRBD1 is a possible D gene (6 bases). CDR3 nucleotide sequence: TGCGCCAGCAGCTTGACAGGACAGTTCCAAGAGACCCAGTACTTC. It yields the protein CASSLTGQFQETQYF.